This TCR beta chain was identified in a study of blood T cell repertoires in COVID-19. At the level of the study: From the United States, Italy and Spain came samples of acute and convalescent COVID-19. T cells, B-cell-depleted T cells, or PBMCs provided the cDNA or gDNA that served as material.

Original analysis: Using reference gene primer amplification, nucleated cell counts were estimated. Assay used: immunoSEQ multiplex PCR; TCRdb lists only in-frame clones, some missing. D and trimming come from the DNA, and the V and J calls and clone size come from that table. The sample lists 100,000 to 150,000 clones; about 85% were seen once. The V gene end was trimmed by 5 bases and the J gene end by 10 bases; junction bases not matched to a gene: 7. The CDR3 runs to 12 residues. Per germline, CDR1 SGHRS and CDR2 YFSETQ. Sequenced input: peripheral blood. This chain links TRBV5-1 with TRBJ1-2, with TRBD1 matching 8 bases. The sequence was collected from a woman at least 80 years old with acute or convalescent COVID-19. The CDR3 spells CASSPGGADYTF. In DNA, the CDR3 is TGCGCCAGCAGTCCAGGGGGCGCGGACTACACCTTC.